The T cell receptor (beta chain) described here comes from a study of T cell clonality in common variable immunodeficiency (dated by TCRdb to about 2015). Standard criteria, namely reduction of serum IgG, IgA and/or IgM below the normal range together with specific antibody deficiency, were applied for the diagnosis of CVID. The CVID group comprised some 44 subjects, approximately 15 female and 30 or so male, aged roughly 8 to 64 years with a mean age of 40. Most CVID patients and most healthy controls were of Caucasian heritage. Replacement immunoglobulin therapy had been administered to all CVID subjects for at least one year at the time of study participation. At the time of blood collection, no CVID subject was ill or was being treated with immunomodulatory or immunosuppressive medication. From each donor, about 5 to 8.5 ml of heparinized peripheral whole blood was collected. TCRbeta CDR3 repertoires were sequenced from genomic DNA of adults with common variable immune deficiency (CVID) and healthy adult controls. Diluted blood was subjected to density centrifugation over Hypaque 1077 or Ficoll-Paque for isolation of peripheral blood mononuclear cells. Genomic DNA was obtained from unsorted mononuclear cells through either Qiagen column purification or a centrifugation-based method.

Equivalent amounts of genomic DNA from CVID and control samples were used as sequencing input. For every sample, a 60 bp segment covering the rearranged TCRbeta CDR3 region was amplified and then sequenced. The immunoSEQ assay, a bias-corrected multiplex PCR combined with high-throughput sequencing, was used to amplify TCRbeta. The authors' analysis ran thus. Every unique nucleotide sequence was considered a clone and was annotated with V, D and J genes, copy number and frequency. Sequences were labeled productive if in frame, and non-productive if out of frame or containing stop codons. Clonality was calculated from Shannon's entropy as previously described. The predicted amino acid sequences of productive clones were used to derive mean CDR3 Kyte-Doolittle hydropathy. The R hclust function was used to hierarchically cluster scaled V gene usage with Manhattan distance and complete linkage. To assess clone sharing by CDR3 amino acid sequence, 12 repertoires per group were resampled over 100 rounds. The repertoires were searched for approximately 70 published EBV-specific TCRbeta sequences and 245 published CMV-specific TCRbeta sequences. A couple of CVID samples yielding fewer than 10,000 sequences were excluded from analysis, leaving over 35 CVID repertoires. TCRdb holds this immuneACCESS table with in-frame rearrangements only. Some clones are missing; in checked studies, unresolved V genes explain under half, and the rest has no known cause. V and J calls plus clone size are reproduced from that table; the DNA served to infer D and trimming. The sample comprises fewer than 30,000 clones, and every one was counted more than once. Jointly, the top ten make up just under 30% of the sample.

A remark on this clone: No antigen is known for it. Other DNA sequences from this sample encode an identical CDR3 as well.

Results and caveats for the whole study, not just this receptor: CVID subjects shared fewer TCRbeta clones with each other than healthy controls did (p < 0.0001). According to the authors, finding the cause of the higher clonality in CVID would require sequencing the repertoires of T cell subpopulations. Compared with healthy controls, CVID subjects showed increased TCRbeta clonality (t-test p = 0.018), a feature most characteristic of about a third of subjects. Even though DNA input was the same, control samples had an average of about 80,000 unique sequences each, compared with roughly 32,000 in CVID samples. CVID TCRbeta sequences reportedly showed fewer deletions and N-nucleotide insertions and lacked highly modified clones with 13 or more V deletions. Correlations between repertoire features and clinical complications were limited by patient heterogeneity within the CVID cohort.

The sequenced sample was peripheral blood mononuclear cells. This TCR was sampled from a human donor with common variable immunodeficiency.

The covered CDR3 bases are TGTGCCAGCAGGACAAGCCCCAATGAG. Its protein reads: CASRTSPNE. The full CDR3 reads CASRTSPNEQFF. The rearranged segments are TRBV2 and TRBJ2-1; no D gene call is confident. Read data end 3 residues before the CDR3 end; the end is taken from the germline J gene. Trimming removed 6 bases from V and 6 bases from J, leaving 9 bases between the germline ends. The CDR3 holds 12 amino acids from the cysteine to the phenylalanine. The 27 bases shown cover part of the CDR3, and their frame starts at base 1. Based on the germline V gene, the CDR1 and CDR2 sequences are SNHLY and FYNNEI. When the CDR3 is completed using the reference TRBV2 and TRBJ2-1 genes on either side, the full variable domain is EPEVTQTPSHQVTQMGQEVILRCVPISNHLYFYWYRQILGQKVEFLVSFYNNEISEKSEIFDDQFSVERPDGSNFTLKIRSTKLEDSAMYFCASRTSPNEQFFGPGTRLTVL.